The rows below give T cell receptor beta chains drawn from one sample of a study of Graves' ophthalmopathy and Graves' hyperthyroidism. MiXCR, applied by TCRdb to the multiplex PCR reads, yields one record per CDR3 protein. This table has 200,000 to 250,000 distinct CDR3 sequences, about 22% appearing once. The sequenced material came from peripheral blood. Receptor source: a woman aged 45-65 years with Graves' ophthalmopathy. Each CDR3 is given with its conserved first and last residue. Each record gives: D gene, V gene, CDR3 protein. A D gene is named only where the DNA matches it firmly.

NA	TRBV18	CASSPLPGDYGYTF
NA	TRBV28	CASSLAVKGGGYGYTF
NA	TRBV30	CAWSVSLPTGPAEQYF
NA	TRBV29-1	CSVVSAGKKETQYF
TRBD2	TRBV5-1	CASSLGLGGTYEQYF
TRBD2	TRBV6-5	CASSYFGGSSYEQYF
TRBD2	TRBV29-1	CSVGGGSQETQYF
NA	TRBV7-9	CASSPRAPRVEQYF
NA	TRBV6-1	CASRNDFQETQYF
TRBD1	TRBV2	CASRDRFGNTIYF
TRBD1	TRBV19	CASSMRAQGGNTEAFF
TRBD2	TRBV19	CASTFSSGSSYEQYF
NA	TRBV27	CASSKDSGETQYF
NA	TRBV4-1	CASSQDYAFFAYEQYF
NA	TRBV20-1	CSARVQGIYNSPLHF
NA	TRBV20-1	CSASGRFAYEQYF
NA	TRBV4-1	CASSQARTKGLGYGYTF
NA	TRBV6-1	CASSLPQGGHYEQYF
TRBD1	TRBV19	CASSETGGSYEQYF
NA	TRBV20-1	CSARPENTEAFF
NA	TRBV4-1	CASSQDLAADPYEQYF
TRBD1	TRBV11-1	CASSPHLRDSPVRAGGYTF
NA	TRBV19	CASSARNEQYF
NA	TRBV27	CASGHPGPGETQYF
NA	TRBV27	CASTKGYGNYGYTF
NA	TRBV24-1	CATSDKTGSARRETQYF
NA	TRBV19	CASNPSASLRQPQHF
TRBD1	TRBV27	CASSLGTGAANEQYF
NA	TRBV6-1	CASITGTNYGYTF
NA	TRBV6-1	CASSLRVGLYEQYF
TRBD1	TRBV11-3	CASSPGTGMGNTIYF
TRBD2	TRBV11-2	CASSSPRLAGLEQYF
NA	TRBV28	CASSLTGSYTGELFF
TRBD2	TRBV28	CASSLAPGLEAETQYF
NA	TRBV6-1	CASNKQLNQPQHF
TRBD2	TRBV12-5	CASGLDRGLAATTGELFF
TRBD2	TRBV6-4	CASSDILVGLAGAKQYF
NA	TRBV3-1	CASSQELRGKAFF
NA	TRBV19	CASSPRPNTEAFF
NA	TRBV9	CASSVEIKPANYGYTF
NA	TRBV30	CAWSVELNYGYTF
NA	TRBV2	CASSVVAPLHF
NA	TRBV20-1	CSAWTANTEAFF
TRBD1	TRBV28	CASRDQGDGPGTEAFF
NA	TRBV5-1	CASSLEGSGYTF
NA	TRBV6-5	CASSYSPGRNGYTF
NA	TRBV29-1	CSVVVGYGYTF
TRBD1	TRBV19	CASSSFQGAPATEAFF
NA	TRBV6-2/TRBV6-3	CASRSSGYSNQPQHF
NA	TRBV6-1	CASSRVTRGETQYF
NA	TRBV12-3/TRBV12-4	CASTQTGNTEAYF
TRBD1	TRBV7-2	CASSQAGQGYYEQYF
NA	TRBV5-1	CASSLVQNTGELFF